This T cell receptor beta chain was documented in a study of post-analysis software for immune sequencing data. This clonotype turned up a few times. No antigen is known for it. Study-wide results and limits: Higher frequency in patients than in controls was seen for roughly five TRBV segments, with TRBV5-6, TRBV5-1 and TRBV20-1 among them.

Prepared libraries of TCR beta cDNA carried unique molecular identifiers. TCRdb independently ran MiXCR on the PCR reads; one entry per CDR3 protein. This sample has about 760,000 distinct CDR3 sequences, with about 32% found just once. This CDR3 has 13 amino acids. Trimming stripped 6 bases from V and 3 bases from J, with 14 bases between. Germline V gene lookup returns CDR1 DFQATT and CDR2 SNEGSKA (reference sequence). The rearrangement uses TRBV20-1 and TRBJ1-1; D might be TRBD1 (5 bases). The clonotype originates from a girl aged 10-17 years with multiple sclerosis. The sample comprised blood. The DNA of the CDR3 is TGCAGTGCCACCACGGACACTCACACTGAAGCTTTCTTT. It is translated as CSATTDTHTEAFF.